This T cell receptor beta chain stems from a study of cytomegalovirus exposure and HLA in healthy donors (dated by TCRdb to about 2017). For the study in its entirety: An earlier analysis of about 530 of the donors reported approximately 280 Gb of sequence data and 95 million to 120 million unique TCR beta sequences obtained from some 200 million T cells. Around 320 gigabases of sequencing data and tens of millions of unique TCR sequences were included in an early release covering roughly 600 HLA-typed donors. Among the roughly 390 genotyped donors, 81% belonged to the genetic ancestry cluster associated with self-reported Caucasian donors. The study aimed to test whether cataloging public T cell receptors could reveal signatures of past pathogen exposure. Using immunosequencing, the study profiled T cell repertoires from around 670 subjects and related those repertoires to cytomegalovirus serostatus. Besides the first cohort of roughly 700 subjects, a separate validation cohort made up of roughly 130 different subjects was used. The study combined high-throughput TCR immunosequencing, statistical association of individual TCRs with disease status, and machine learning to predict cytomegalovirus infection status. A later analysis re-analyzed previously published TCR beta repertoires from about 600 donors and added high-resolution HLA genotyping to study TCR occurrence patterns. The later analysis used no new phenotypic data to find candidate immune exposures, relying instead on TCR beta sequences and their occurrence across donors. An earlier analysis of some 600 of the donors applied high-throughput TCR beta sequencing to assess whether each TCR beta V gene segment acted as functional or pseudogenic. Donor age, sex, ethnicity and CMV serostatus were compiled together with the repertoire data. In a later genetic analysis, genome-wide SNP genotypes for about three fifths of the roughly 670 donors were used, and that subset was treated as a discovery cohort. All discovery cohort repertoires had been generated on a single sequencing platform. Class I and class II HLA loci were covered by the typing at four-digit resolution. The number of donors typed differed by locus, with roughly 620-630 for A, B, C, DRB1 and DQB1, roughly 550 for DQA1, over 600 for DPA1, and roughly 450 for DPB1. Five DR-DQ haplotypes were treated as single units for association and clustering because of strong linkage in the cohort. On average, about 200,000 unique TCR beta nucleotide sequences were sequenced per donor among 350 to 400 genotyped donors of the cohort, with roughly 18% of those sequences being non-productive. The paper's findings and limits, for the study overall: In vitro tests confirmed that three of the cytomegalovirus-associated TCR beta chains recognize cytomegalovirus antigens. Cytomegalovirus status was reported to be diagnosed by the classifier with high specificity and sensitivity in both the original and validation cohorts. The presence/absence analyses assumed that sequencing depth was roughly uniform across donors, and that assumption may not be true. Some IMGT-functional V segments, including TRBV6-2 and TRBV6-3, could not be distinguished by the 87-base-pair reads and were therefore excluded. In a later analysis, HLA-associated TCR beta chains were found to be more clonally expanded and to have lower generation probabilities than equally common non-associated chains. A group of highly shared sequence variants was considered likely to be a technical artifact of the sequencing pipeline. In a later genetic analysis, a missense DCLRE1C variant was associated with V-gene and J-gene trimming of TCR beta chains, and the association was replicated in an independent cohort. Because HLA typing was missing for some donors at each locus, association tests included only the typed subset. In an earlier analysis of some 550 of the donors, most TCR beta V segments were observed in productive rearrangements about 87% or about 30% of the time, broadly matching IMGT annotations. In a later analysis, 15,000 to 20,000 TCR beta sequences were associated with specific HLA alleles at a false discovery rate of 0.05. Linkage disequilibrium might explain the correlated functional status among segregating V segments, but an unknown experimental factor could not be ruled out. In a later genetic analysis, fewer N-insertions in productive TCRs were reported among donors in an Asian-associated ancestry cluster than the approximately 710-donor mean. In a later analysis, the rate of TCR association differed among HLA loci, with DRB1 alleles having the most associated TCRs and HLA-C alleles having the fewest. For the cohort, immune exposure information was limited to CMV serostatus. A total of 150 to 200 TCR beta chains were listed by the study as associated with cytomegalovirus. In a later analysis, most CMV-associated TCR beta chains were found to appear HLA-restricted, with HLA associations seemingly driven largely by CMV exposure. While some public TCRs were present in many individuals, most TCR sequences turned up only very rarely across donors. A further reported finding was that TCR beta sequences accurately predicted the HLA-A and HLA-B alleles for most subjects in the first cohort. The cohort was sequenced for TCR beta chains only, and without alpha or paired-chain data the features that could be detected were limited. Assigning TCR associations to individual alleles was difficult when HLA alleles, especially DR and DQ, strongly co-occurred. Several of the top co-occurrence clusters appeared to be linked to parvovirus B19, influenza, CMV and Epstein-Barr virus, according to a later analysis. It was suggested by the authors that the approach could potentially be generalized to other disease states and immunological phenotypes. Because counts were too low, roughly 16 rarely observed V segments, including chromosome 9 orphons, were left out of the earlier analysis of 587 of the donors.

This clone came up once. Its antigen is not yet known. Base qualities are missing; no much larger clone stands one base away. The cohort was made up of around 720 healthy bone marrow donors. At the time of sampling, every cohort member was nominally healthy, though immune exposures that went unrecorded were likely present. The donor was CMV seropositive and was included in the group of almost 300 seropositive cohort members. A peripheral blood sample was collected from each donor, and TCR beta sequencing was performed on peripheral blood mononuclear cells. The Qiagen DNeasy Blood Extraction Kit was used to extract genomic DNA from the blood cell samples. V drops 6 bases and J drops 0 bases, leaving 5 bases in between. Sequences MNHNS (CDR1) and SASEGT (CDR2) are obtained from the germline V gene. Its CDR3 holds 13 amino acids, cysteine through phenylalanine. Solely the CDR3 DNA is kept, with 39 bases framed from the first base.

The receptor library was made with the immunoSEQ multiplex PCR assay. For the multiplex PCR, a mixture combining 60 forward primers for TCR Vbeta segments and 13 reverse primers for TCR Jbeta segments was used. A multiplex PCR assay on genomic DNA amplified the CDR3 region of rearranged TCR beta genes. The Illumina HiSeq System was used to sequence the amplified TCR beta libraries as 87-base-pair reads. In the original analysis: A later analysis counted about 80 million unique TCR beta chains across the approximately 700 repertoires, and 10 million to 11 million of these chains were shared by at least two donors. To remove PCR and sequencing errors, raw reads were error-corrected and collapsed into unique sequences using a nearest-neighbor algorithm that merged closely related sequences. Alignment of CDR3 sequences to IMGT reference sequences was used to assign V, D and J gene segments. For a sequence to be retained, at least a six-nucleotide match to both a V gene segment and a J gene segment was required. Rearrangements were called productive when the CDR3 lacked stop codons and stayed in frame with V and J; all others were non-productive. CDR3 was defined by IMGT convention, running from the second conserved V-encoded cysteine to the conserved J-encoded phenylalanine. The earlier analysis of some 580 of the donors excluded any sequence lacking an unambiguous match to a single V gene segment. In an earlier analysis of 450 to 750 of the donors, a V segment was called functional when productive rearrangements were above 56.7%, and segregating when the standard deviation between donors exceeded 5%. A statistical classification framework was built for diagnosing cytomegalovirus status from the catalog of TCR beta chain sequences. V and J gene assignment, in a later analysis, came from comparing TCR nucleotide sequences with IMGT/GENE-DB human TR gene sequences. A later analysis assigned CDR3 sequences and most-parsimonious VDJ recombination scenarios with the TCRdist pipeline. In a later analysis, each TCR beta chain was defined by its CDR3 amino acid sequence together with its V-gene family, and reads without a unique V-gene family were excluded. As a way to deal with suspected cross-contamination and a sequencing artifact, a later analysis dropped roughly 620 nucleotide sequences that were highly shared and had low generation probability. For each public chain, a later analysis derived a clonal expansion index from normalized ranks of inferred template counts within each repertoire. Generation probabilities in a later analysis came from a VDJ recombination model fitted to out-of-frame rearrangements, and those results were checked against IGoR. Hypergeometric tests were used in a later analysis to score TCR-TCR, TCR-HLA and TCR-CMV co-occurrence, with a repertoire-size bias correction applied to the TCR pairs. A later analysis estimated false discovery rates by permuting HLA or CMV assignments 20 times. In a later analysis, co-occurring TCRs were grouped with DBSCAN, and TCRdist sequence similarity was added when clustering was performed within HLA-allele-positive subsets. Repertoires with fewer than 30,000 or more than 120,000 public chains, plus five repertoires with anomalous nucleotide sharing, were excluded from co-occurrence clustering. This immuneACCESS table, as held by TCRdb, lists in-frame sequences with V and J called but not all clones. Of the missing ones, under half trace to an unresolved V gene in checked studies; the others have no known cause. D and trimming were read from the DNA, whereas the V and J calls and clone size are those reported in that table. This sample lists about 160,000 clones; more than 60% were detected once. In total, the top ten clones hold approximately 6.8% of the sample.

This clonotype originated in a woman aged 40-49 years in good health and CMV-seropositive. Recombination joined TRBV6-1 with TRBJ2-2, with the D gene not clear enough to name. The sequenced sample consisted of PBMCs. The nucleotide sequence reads TGTGCCAGCAGCCCGTCGAACACCGGGGAGCTGTTTTTT. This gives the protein CASSPSNTGELFF.